This T cell receptor beta chain was retrieved from a study of blood T cell repertoires in COVID-19. Study background: Samples taken during acute and convalescent COVID-19 were collected in the United States, Italy and Spain. The cDNA or gDNA used as material had been derived from T cells, B-cell-depleted T cells, or PBMCs.

Authors' analysis steps: Estimation of nucleated cell counts was performed using reference gene primer amplification. Libraries were prepared by immunoSEQ multiplex PCR; TCRdb keeps only in-frame clonotypes and omits some of them. V and J calls plus clone size are reproduced from that table; the DNA served to infer D and trimming. This sample yields 150,000 to 160,000 clones, of which around 85% are seen a single time; about 0.63% belongs to the top ten. Enrolment of Seattle patients took place during active infection, and they were followed longitudinally. The receptor was derived from a man aged 55 to 70 with COVID-19, enrolled during active disease. The sequencing sample was made of peripheral blood.

The CDR3, as DNA: TGTGCCAGCAGCTCGCGGGGACAGGGGTCTTACAATGAGCAGTTCTTC. Translation: CASSSRGQGSYNEQFF. The chain links TRBV11-2 to TRBJ2-1; 10 bases match TRBD1. The CDR3 spans 16 residues. CDR1 and CDR2 from the germline V gene are SGHAT and FQNNGV. J gave up 4 bases and V 4 bases, and 7 bases lay outside the gene matches.